Below are 17 T cell receptor beta chains sequenced from a single sample in a study of blood T cells in healthy people across ages. A second PCR of about 7 to 12 cycles used a sample-barcoded 5' primer and a J-beta primer mix. TCRdb redid the calling of the 5' RACE reads with MiXCR, one entry per CDR3 protein. The data hold 780,000 or so distinct CDR3 sequences, with around three fifths observed a single time. The sequenced sample was blood. These receptors were collected from a man in his forties in good health.

The V gene is TRBV24-1, the J gene TRBJ2-1; TRBD1 agrees at 8 bases. After removal of 4 bases from V and 6 bases from J, the junction contained 10 bases not matched to a gene. The CDR3 consists of 16 residues. CDR1 is KGHDR, CDR2 SFDVKD, per germline. The chain's CDR3 is CATSEHKDRDCNEQFF. The DNA for the CDR3 is TGTGCCACCAGTGAACACAAGGACAGGGATTGCAATGAGCAGTTCTTC.

To note about this clonotype: An end of the junction differs from the germline gene, which may be a read error. This chain connects TRBV10-3 to TRBJ2-7; D ambiguous. The CDR3 is 13 residues long. Germline V gives CDR1 ENHRY, CDR2 SYGVKD. The CDR3 protein is CAVSDLLANEQYF. The CDR3 region has the DNA TGTGCCGTCAGTGATCTGTTAGCTAATGAGCAGTACTTC.

This chain joins TRBV7-8 and TRBJ2-5; D remains ambiguous. V lost 5 bases, J lost 2 bases, and 9 bases lay in between. The CDR3 is 13 amino acids. Germline V gene sequence: CDR1 SGHVS, CDR2 FQNEAQ. The CDR3 here is CASSRMSQETQYF. CDR3 nucleotide sequence: TGTGCCAGCAGCCGGATGTCTCAAGAGACCCAGTACTTC.

The rearrangement links TRBV7-2 to TRBJ1-5, with 8 bases matching TRBD1. The CDR3 is made up of 15 amino acids. The V segment lost 2 bases and the J segment 5 bases; nucleotides outside the gene matches: 5. CDR1 is SGHTA and CDR2 is FQGNSA in the germline V gene. The CDR3 loop reads CASSLRTGNDQPQHF. The CDR3 region has the DNA TGTGCCAGCAGCTTAAGGACAGGGAATGATCAGCCCCAGCATTTT.

The rearrangement links TRBV27 to TRBJ2-3, with 9 bases aligning to TRBD1. CDR3 length equals 16 residues. CDR1 and CDR2 from the germline V gene are MNHEY and SMNVEV (reference sequence). The ends lost 6 bases at V and 7 bases at J; junction bases unmatched: 14. CDR3 DNA sequence: TGTGCCAGCAGGCCCGGGACAGGGCCTAGGGTACATACGCAGTATTTT. This sequence encodes CASRPGTGPRVHTQYF.

This clonotype has more than one count but fewer than ten. CDR3 region: CASSQVSSGAYNEQFF. The CDR3 nucleotides are TGCGCCAGCAGCCAAGTTTCTAGCGGGGCCTACAATGAGCAGTTCTTC. The J gene is TRBJ2-1, the V gene TRBV4-3; 9 bases map to TRBD2. Germline CDR1 is LGHNA and CDR2 is YSLEER. V gave up 1 base and J gave up 2 bases; unmatched junction bases: 3. CDR3 length equals 16 residues.

V usage is TRBV5-1 and J usage is TRBJ2-5, with D possibly TRBD2 on 7 matching bases. V lost 3 bases, J lost 11 bases, and 23 bases lay in between. The CDR3 totals 15 residues. Germline V CDR1 and CDR2: SGHRS, YFSETQ. CDR3 in amino acids: CASSSQGPGTREQYF. DNA for the CDR3: TGCGCCAGCAGCTCACAGGGCCCTGGGACGCGGGAGCAGTACTTC. Full variable domain (rest looked up from reference TRBV5-1 and TRBJ2-5): KAGVTQTPRYLIKTRGQQVTLSCSPISGHRSVSWYQQTPGQGLQFLFEYFSETQRNKGNFPGRFSGRQFSNSRSEMNVSTLELGDSALYLCASSSQGPGTREQYFGPGTRLLVL.

This clonotype has more than one count but fewer than ten. The chain employs TRBV5-1 and TRBJ2-5; perhaps D is TRBD1 or TRBD2 (5 bases each). The CDR3 covers 15 residues. Trimming pared 3 bases from V and 4 bases from J, leaving 16 bases between. In germline, CDR1 is SGHRS, CDR2 YFSETQ. CDR3 sequence: CASSWGNQGGETQYF. In DNA, the CDR3 is TGCGCCAGCAGCTGGGGGAATCAGGGCGGAGAGACCCAGTACTTC.

The chain joins TRBV7-8 to TRBJ1-4; 12 positions match TRBD1. Unmatched junction bases numbered 9, after V lost 5 bases and J lost 5 bases. Looked up from germline, CDR1 is SGHVS and CDR2 is FQNEAQ. This CDR3 spans 17 amino acids. The CDR3 DNA sequence: TGTGCCAGCAGCCGGGACAGGGGGCGCTTGGTCAATGAAAAACTGTTTTTT. This encodes CASSRDRGRLVNEKLFF.

The genes are TRBV29-1 and TRBJ2-3; D might be TRBD2 (6 bases). Per the germline V gene, CDR1 is SQVTM and CDR2 is ANQGSEA. There are 16 residues in the CDR3. V shed 3 bases and J shed 0 bases, with 16 bases lying between them. CDR3 DNA sequence: TGCAGCGTTGATCAGGGAGGAGAGGGTAGCACAGATACGCAGTATTTT. This gives the protein CSVDQGGEGSTDTQYF.

This clonotype showed up just a few times. The J gene is TRBJ1-6, the V gene TRBV2, with D uncertain. This CDR3 is built from 14 residues. CDR1 and CDR2 from the germline V gene are SNHLY and FYNNEI. With 8 bases removed from V and 5 bases from J, the gap between germline ends came to 13 bases. The CDR3 nucleotides read TGTGCCAGCCTACAAACACCCAATAATTCACCCCTCCACTTT. Translating it yields CASLQTPNNSPLHF.

The chain joins TRBV6-5 to TRBJ2-7; 8 nucleotides align to TRBD1. There are 14 residues in the CDR3. V dropped 6 bases and J dropped 7; count of bases not matched to a gene: 11. Germline lookup yields CDR1 MNHEY and CDR2 SVGAGI. This CDR3 is CASSPGTGDKEQYF. CDR3 in DNA: TGTGCCAGCAGCCCAGGGACAGGAGACAAAGAGCAGTACTTC.

CDR3 residues: CATSRGLAGVGETQYF. CDR3 DNA: TGTGCCACCAGCAGGGGACTAGCGGGAGTCGGTGAGACCCAGTACTTC. V gene TRBV15 combines with J gene TRBJ2-7; the match to TRBD2 covers 14 bases. The tail of the sequence fits TRBJ2-5 better, so the J call may be wrong. This CDR3 has 16 amino acids. Germline V lookup: CDR1 LNHNV, CDR2 YYDKDF (reference sequence).

This clonotype was counted a few times. The chain carries TRBV7-9 and TRBJ2-7; 10 positions match TRBD1. V lost 5 bases and J lost 5; bases outside the gene matches: 12. CDR3 size: 16 residues. Germline CDR1 is SEHNR and CDR2 is FQNEAQ (reference sequence). Here the CDR3 reads CASSLPRGQGRDEQYF. In DNA, the CDR3 is TGTGCCAGCAGCCTTCCCCGGGGACAGGGGAGGGACGAGCAGTACTTC. Complete variable domain (other parts from reference TRBV7-9 and TRBJ2-7): DTGVSQNPRHKITKRGQNVTFRCDPISEHNRLYWYRQTLGQGPEFLTYFQNEAQLEKSRLLSDRFSAERPKGSFSTLEIQRTEQGDSAMYLCASSLPRGQGRDEQYFGPGTRLTVT.

This clonotype was observed many times. Germline and junction disagree at one end, which may indicate a read error. The chain is built from TRBV7-9 and TRBJ2-5; a possible D gene is TRBD2 (6 bases). This CDR3 comprises 12 residues. Per germline, CDR1 SEHNR and CDR2 FQNEAQ (reference sequence). CDR3 loop: CASSSGVETQYF. Here the CDR3 DNA reads TGCGCCAGCAGCTCGGGGGTCGAGACCCAGTACTTC.

The chain is built from TRBV12-3 or TRBV12-4 and TRBJ2-7; 7 bases are a match to TRBD1. The CDR3 covers 18 residues. With 7 bases clipped from V and 1 base from J, the junction kept 19 bases outside the gene matches. In DNA form, the CDR3 reads TGTGCCAGCAATGAAGGACAGGCGTGGCGGGTACGGTCCTACGAGCAGTACTTC. Translated, it gives CASNEGQAWRVRSYEQYF.

The chain couples TRBV7-2 to TRBJ2-3; D is perhaps TRBD2 (5 bases). With 5 bases removed from V and 0 bases from J, the gap between germline ends came to 21 bases. From germline, CDR1 is SGHTA and CDR2 FQGNSA. This CDR3 has 18 amino acids. CDR3 sequence: CASSVGWTGSGSTDTQYF. CDR3 nucleotide sequence: TGTGCCAGCAGCGTAGGGTGGACTGGATCGGGTAGCACAGATACGCAGTATTTT.